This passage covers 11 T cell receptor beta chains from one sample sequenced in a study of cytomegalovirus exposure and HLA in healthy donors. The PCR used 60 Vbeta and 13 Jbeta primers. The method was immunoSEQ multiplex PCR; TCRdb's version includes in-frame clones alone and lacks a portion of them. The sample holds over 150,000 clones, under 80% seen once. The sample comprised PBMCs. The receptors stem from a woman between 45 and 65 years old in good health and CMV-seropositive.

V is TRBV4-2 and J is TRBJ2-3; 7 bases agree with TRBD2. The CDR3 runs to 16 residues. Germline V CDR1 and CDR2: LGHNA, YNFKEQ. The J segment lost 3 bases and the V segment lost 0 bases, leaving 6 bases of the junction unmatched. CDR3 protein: CASSQDWRGGTDTQYF. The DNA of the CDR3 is TGTGCCAGCAGCCAAGATTGGCGGGGAGGGACAGATACGCAGTATTTT.

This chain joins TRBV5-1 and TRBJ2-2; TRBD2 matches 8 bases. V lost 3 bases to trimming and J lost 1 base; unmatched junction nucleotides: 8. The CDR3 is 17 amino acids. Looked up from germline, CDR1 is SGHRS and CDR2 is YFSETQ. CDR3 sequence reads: CASSSDPGTRNTGELFF. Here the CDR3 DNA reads TGCGCCAGCAGCTCGGACCCCGGGACTAGGAACACCGGGGAGCTGTTTTTT. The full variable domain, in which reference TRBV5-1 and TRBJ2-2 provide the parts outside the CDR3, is KAGVTQTPRYLIKTRGQQVTLSCSPISGHRSVSWYQQTPGQGLQFLFEYFSETQRNKGNFPGRFSGRQFSNSRSEMNVSTLELGDSALYLCASSSDPGTRNTGELFFGEGSRLTVL.

CDR3 nucleotides: TGTGCCAGCAGTGAAGGGGGCAGAGGCTACACCTTC. Residues: CASSEGGRGYTF. This chain connects TRBV2 to TRBJ1-2; maybe TRBD1 (5 bases). This CDR3 is built from 12 residues. V gave up 1 base and J gave up 8 bases, with 8 bases separating them. The germline V gene encodes CDR1 SNHLY and CDR2 FYNNEI.

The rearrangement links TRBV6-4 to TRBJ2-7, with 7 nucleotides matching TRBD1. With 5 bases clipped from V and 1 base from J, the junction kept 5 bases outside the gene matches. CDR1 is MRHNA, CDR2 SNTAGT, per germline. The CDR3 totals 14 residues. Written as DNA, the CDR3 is TGTGCCAGCAGTCCGGACAGGACTTCCTACGAGCAGTACTTC. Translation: CASSPDRTSYEQYF.

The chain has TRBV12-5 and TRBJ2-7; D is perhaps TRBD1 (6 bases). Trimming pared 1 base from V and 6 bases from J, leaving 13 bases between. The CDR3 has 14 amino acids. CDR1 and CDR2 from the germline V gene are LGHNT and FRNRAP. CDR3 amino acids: CASGLENLGAEQYF. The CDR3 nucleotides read TGTGCTAGTGGTTTGGAGAATCTGGGGGCCGAGCAGTACTTC.

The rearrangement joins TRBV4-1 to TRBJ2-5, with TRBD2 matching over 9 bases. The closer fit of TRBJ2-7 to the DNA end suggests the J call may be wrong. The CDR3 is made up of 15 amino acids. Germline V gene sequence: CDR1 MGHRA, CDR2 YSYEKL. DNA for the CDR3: TGCGCCAGCAGCCAACAGGCGGGGGGGCCCTACGAGCAGTACTTC. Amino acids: CASSQQAGGPYEQYF.

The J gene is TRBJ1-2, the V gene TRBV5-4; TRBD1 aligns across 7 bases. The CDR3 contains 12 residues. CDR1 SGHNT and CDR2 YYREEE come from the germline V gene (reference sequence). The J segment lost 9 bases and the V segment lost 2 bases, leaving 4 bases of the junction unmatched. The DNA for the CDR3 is TGTGCCAGCAGCTTACCGGGACAGCGCTACACCTTC. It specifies CASSLPGQRYTF. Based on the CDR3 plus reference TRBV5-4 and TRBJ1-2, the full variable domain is ETGVTQSPTHLIKTRGQQVTLRCSSQSGHNTVSWYQQALGQGPQFIFQYYREEENGRGNFPPRFSGLQFPNYSSELNVNALELDDSALYLCASSLPGQRYTFGSGTRLTVV.

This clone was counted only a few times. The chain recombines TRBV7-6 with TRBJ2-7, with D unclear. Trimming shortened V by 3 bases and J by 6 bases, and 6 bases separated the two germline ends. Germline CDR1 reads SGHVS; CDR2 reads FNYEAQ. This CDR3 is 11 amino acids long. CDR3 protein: CASSFGREQYF. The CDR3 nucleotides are TGTGCCAGCAGCTTTGGCCGCGAGCAGTACTTC.

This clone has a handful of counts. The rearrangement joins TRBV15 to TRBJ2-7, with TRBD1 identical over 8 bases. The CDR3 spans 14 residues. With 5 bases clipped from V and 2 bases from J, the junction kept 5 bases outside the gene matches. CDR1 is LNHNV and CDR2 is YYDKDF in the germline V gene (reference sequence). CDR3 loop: CATSGAQGAYEQYF. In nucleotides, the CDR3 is TGTGCCACCAGCGGTGCACAGGGGGCCTACGAGCAGTACTTC.

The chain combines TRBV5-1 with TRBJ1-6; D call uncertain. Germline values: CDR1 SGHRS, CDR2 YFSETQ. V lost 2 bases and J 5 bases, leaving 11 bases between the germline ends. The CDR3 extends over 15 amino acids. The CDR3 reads CASSLGTVNNSPLHF. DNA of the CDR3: TGCGCCAGCAGCTTAGGCACAGTCAATAATTCACCCCTCCACTTT.

The CDR3 loop reads CASSITGTKYNEQFF. The CDR3 nucleotides are TGTGCCAGTAGTATCACCGGGACAAAGTACAATGAGCAGTTCTTC. The chain uses TRBV19 and TRBJ2-1, with a weak D call TRBD1 (6 bases). The CDR3 loop spans 15 amino acids. CDR1 and CDR2 (germline): LNHDA, SQIVND (reference sequence). V gave up 3 bases and J gave up 4 bases, with 13 bases separating them.